This TCR beta chain is drawn from a study of T cell changes during pregnancy in multiple sclerosis. Method: immunoSEQ multiplex PCR; TCRdb's copy keeps in-frame clones and lacks some. The sample includes around 100,000 clones, 85% to 95% seen only once; the top ten take 0.95% to 1.5%. Unmatched junction bases numbered 8, after V lost 7 bases and J lost 3 bases. CDR1 and CDR2 (germline): MNHNS, SASEGT. The CDR3 is 14 residues long. The specimen was peripheral blood, collected in the second trimester of pregnancy. The origin of this receptor is a female donor with multiple sclerosis, enrolled in a pregnancy study. The rearrangement uses TRBV6-1 and TRBJ2-7, with 8 nucleotides matching TRBD2. DNA for the CDR3: TGTGCCAGCATTTTTAGCGGGGAGATCTACGAGCAGTACTTC. This encodes CASIFSGEIYEQYF.